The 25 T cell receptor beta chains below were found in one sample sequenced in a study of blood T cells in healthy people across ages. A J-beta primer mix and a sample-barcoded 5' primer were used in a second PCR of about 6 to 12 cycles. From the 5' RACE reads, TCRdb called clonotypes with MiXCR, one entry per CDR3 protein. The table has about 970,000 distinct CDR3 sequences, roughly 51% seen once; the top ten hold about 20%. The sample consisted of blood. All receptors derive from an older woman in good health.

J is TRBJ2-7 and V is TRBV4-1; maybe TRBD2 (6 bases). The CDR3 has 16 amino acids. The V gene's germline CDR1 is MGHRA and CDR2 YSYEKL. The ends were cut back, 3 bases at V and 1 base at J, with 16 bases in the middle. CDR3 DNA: TGCGCCAGCAGCCACCCCCCGGGGCTAGCGTCCTACGAGCAGTACTTC. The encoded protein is CASSHPPGLASYEQYF.

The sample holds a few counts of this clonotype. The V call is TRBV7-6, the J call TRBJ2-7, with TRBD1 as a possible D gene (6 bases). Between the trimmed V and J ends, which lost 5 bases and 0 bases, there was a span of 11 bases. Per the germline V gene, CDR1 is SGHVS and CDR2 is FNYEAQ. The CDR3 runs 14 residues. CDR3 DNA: TGTGCCAGCAGCCCCCTACAGGGCTCCTACGAGCAGTACTTC. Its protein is CASSPLQGSYEQYF.

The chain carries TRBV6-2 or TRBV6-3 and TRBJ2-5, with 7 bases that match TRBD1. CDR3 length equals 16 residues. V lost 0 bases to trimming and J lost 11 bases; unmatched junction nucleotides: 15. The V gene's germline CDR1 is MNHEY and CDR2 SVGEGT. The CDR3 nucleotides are TGTGCCAGCAGTTACTCCACGGGACAGCAAAACAATGAGCAGTACTTC. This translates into CASSYSTGQQNNEQYF.

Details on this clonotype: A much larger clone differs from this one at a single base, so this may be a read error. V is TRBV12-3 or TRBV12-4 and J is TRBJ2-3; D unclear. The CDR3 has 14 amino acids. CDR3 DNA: TGTGCCAGCAGTTTGTTGGGTAGCACAGATATGCAGTATTTT. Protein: CASSLLGSTDMQYF.

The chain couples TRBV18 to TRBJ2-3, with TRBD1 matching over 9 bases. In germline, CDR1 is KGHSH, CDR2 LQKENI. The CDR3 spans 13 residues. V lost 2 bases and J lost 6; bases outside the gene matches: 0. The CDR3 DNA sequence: TGTGCCAGCTCACCAGGACAGGGGGATACGCAGTATTTT. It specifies CASSPGQGDTQYF.

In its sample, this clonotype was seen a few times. CDR3 protein: CAISQPGAGFNEQFF. CDR3 coding DNA: TGTGCCATCAGTCAGCCGGGAGCAGGGTTCAATGAGCAGTTCTTC. The chain links TRBV10-3 to TRBJ2-1; D possibly corresponds to TRBD2 (6 bases). Per the germline V gene, CDR1 is ENHRY and CDR2 is SYGVKD. The length of the CDR3 is 15 residues. Trimming shortened V by 5 bases and J by 6 bases, and 17 bases separated the two germline ends.

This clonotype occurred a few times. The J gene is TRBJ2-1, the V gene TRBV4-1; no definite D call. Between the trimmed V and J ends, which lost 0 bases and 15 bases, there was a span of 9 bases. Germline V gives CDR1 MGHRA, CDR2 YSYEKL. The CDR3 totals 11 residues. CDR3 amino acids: CASSQEGKRFF. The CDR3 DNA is TGCGCCAGCAGCCAAGAGGGTAAGCGGTTCTTC.

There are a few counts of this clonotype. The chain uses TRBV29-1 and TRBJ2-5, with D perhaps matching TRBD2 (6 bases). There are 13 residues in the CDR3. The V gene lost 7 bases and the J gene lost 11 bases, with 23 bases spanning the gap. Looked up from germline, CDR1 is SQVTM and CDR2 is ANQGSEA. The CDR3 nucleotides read TGCAGCGCCACCGCGGGGACTTCTTTGGAGCAGTACTTC. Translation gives CSATAGTSLEQYF. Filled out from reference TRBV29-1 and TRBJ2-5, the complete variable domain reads SAVISQKPSRDICQRGTSLTIQCQVDSQVTMMFWYRQQPGQSLTLIATANQGSEATYESGFVIDKFPISRPNLTFSTLTVSNMSPEDSSIYLCSATAGTSLEQYFGPGTRLLVL.

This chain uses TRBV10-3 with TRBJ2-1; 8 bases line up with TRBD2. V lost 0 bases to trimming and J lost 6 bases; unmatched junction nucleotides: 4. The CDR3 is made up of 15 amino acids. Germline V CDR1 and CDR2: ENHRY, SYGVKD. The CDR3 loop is CAISESGLATNEQFF. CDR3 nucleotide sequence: TGTGCCATCAGTGAGTCTGGACTAGCTACCAATGAGCAGTTCTTC.

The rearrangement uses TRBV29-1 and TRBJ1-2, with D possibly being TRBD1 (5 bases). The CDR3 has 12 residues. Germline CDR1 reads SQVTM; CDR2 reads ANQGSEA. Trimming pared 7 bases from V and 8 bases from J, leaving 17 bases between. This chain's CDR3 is CSAVWGKSGYTF. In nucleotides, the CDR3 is TGCAGCGCTGTGTGGGGGAAATCGGGCTACACCTTC.

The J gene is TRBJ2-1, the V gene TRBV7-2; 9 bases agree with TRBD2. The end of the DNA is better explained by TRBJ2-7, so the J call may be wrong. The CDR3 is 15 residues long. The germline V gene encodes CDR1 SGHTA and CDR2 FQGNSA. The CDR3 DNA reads TGTGCCAGCAGCAGCCTTAGCGGGAGAGGATACGAGCAGTACTTC. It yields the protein CASSSLSGRGYEQYF.

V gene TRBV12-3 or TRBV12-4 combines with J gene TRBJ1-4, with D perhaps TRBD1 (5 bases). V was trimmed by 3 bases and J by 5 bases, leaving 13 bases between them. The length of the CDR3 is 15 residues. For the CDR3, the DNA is TGTGCCAGCAGTTTTTGGGGGGGGGAGAATGAAAAACTGTTTTTT. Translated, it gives CASSFWGGENEKLFF.

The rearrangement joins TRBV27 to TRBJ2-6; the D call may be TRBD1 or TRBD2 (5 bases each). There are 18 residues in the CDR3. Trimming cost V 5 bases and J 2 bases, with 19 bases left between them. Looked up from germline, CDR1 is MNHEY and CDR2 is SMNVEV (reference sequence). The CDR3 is CASSTARGSLAGANVLTF. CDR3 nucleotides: TGTGCCAGCAGTACCGCGAGGGGCAGCTTGGCTGGGGCCAACGTCCTGACTTTC.

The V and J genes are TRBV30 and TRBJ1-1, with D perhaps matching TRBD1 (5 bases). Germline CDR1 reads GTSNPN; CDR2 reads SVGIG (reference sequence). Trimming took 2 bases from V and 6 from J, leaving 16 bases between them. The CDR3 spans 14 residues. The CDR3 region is CAWSRGREGAEAFF. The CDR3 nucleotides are TGTGCCTGGAGTCGTGGACGGGAAGGGGCTGAAGCTTTCTTT.

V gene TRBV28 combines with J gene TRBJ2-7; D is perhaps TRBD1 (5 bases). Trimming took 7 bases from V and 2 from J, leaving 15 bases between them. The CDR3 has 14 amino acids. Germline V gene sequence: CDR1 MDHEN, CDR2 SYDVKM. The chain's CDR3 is CASISLVGAYEQYF. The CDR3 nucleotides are TGTGCCAGCATCTCCTTAGTAGGGGCCTACGAGCAGTACTTC.

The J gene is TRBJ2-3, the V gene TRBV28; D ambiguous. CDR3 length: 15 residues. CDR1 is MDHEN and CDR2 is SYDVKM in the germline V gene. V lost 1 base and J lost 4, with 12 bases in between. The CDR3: CASSLLSLPADTQYF. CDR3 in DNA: TGTGCCAGCAGTTTATTGAGCCTCCCGGCAGATACGCAGTATTTT.

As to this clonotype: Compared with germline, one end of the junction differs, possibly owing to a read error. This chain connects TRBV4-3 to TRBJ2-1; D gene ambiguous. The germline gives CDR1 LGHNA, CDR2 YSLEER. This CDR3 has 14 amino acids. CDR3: CASSQGHEYSEQFF. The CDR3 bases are TGCGCCAGCAGCCAAGGACACGAGTACAGTGAGCAGTTCTTC.

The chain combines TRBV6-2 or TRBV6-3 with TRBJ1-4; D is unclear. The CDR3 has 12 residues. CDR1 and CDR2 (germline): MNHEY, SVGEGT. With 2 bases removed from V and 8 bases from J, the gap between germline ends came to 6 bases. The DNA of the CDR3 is TGTGCCAGCAGTTACGGCCGGGAAAAACTGTTTTTT. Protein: CASSYGREKLFF.

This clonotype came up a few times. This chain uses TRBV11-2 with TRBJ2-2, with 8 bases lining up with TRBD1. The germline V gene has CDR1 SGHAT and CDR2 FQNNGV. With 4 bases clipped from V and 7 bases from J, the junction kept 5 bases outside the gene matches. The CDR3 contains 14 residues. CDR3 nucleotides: TGTGCCAGCAGCTCACAACAGGGGGTCGGGGAGCTGTTTTTT. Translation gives CASSSQQGVGELFF.

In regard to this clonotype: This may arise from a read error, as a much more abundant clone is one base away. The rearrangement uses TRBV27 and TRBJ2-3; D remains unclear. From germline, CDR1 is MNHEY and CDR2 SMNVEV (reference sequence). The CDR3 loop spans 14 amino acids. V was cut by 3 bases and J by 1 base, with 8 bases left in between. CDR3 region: CASSFRPGTDTQYF. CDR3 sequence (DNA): TGTGCCAGCAGTTTTAGACCGGGCACAGATACGCAGTATTTT.

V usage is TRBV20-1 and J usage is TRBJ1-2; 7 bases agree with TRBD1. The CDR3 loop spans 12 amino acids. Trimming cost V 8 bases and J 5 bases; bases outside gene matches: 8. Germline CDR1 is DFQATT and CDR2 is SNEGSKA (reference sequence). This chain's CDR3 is CSTDTTGYGYTF. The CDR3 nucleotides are TGCAGTACCGATACGACAGGGTATGGCTACACCTTC.

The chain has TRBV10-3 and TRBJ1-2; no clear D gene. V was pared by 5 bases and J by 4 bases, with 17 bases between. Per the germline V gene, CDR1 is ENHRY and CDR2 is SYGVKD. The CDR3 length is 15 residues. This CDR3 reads CAISPAHLALYGYTF. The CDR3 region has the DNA TGTGCCATCAGTCCCGCCCATCTAGCCCTCTATGGCTACACCTTC.

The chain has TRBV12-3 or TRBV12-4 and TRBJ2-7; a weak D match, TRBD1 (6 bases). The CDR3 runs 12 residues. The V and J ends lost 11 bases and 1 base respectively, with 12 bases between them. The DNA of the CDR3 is TGTGCCCTGGTGGACAGATCCTACGAGCAGTACTTC. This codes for CALVDRSYEQYF.

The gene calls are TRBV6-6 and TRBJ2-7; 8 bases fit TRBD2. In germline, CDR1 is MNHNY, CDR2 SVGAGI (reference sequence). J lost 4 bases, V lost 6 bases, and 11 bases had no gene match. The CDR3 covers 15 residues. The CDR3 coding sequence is TGTGCCAGCAGCACCCCTGGGACTAGAAATTACGAGCAGTACTTC. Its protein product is CASSTPGTRNYEQYF.

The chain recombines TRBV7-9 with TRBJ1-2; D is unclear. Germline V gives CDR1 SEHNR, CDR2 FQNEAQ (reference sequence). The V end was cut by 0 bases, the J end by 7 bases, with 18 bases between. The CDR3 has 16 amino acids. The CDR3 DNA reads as TGTGCCAGCAGCTTAGCTGGATCGGTAGGGCTGAGTGGCTACACCTTC. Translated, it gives CASSLAGSVGLSGYTF.